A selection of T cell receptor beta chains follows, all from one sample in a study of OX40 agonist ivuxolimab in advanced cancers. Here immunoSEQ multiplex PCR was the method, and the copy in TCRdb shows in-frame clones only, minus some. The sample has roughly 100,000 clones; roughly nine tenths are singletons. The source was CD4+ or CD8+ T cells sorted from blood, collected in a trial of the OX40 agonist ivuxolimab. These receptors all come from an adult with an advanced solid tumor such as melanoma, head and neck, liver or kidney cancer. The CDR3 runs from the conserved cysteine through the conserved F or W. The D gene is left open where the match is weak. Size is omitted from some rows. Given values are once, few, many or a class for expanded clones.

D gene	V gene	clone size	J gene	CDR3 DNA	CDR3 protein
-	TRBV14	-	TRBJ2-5	TGTGCCAGCAGACCCCCCCGTCGGGCTAGCGTGGGGAGAGAGACCCAGTACTTC	CASRPPRRASVGRETQYF
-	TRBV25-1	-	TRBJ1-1	TGTGCCAGCAGTGACGGAGGGCGGAACACTGAAGCTTTCTTT	CASSDGGRNTEAFF
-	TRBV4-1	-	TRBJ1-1	TGCGCCAGCAGCCCGGGAGACAGAACTAGCACTGAAGCTTTCTTT	CASSPGDRTSTEAFF
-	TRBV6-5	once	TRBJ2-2	TGTGCCAGCAGTTACAGGTCTAACACCGGGGAGCTGTTTTTT	CASSYRSNTGELFF
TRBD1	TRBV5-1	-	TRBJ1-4	TGCGCCAGCAGCGGGGACAGCACAACTAATGAAAAACTGTTTTTT	CASSGDSTTNEKLFF
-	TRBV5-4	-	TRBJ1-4	TGTGCCAGCAGCTTTTCAGGGGCTGATAAACTGTTTTTT	CASSFSGADKLFF
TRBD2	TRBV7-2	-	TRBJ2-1	TGTGCCAGCAGCTTAGTAGTCCTAGCGGGGGGGAGCAATGAGCAGTTCTTC	CASSLVVLAGGSNEQFF
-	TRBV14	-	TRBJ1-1	TGTGCCAGCAGCCAAAGCAGGGCATCGGCTTTCTTT	CASSQSRASAFF
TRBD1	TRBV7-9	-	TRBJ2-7	TGTGCCAGCAGCGATGGGACAGGACTCTCTCGGGAGCAGTACTTC	CASSDGTGLSREQYF
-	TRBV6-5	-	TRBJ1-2	TGTGCCAGCAGTTTTGCGGGCCGATATGGCTACACCTTC	CASSFAGRYGYTF
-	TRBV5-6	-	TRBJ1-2	TGTGCCAGCAGCCCGACAGGTCGATCGTTGGGCTACACCTTC	CASSPTGRSLGYTF
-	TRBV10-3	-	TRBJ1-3	TGTGCCATCATGAACAGCGTCTCTGGAAACACCATATATTTT	CAIMNSVSGNTIYF
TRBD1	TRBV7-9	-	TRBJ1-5	TGTGCCAGCAGCTTAGTCGGGGGACAGGGGCTGAATCAGCCCCAGCATTTT	CASSLVGGQGLNQPQHF
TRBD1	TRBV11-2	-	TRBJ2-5	TGTGCCAGCAGCCCGGGACAGGGGAAAGAGACCCAGTACTTC	CASSPGQGKETQYF
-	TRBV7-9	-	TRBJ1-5	TGTGCCAGCAGCTTAAATCAACAGGGCAGCAATCAGCCCCAGCATTTT	CASSLNQQGSNQPQHF
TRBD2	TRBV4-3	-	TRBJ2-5	TGCGCCAGCAGCCAAGATTCCGGGGAGGGGGAGACCCAGTACTTC	CASSQDSGEGETQYF
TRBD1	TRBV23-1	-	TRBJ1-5	TGCGCCAGCAGTCAATCAGGGAGGGGGCCGGGGAATCAGCCCCAGCATTTT	CASSQSGRGPGNQPQHF
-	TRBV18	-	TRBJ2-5	TGTGCCAGCTCACCGAGACAGGTTCAAGAGACCCAGTACTTC	CASSPRQVQETQYF
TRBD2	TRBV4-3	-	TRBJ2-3	TGCGCCAGCAGCCAAGAATTCACAGGCCTAGCGGGCACAGATACGCAGTATTTT	CASSQEFTGLAGTDTQYF
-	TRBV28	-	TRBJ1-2	TGTGCCACCCAGAACTATGGCTACACCTTC	CATQNYGYTF
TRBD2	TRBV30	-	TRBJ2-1	TGTGCCTGGAGAGGCGGGGGGCGAACACAGGAGTTCTTC	CAWRGGGRTQEFF
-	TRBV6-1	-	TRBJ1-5	TGTGCCAGCAGTGAAGGGGATAGAAATCAGCCCCAGCATTTT	CASSEGDRNQPQHF
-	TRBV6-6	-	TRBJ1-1	TGTGCCAGCAGAACGGACGGGAACACTGAAGCTTTCTTT	CASRTDGNTEAFF
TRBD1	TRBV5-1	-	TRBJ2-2	TGCGCCAGCAGCTCCAGGGGGCTGAACACCGGGGAGCTGTTTTTT	CASSSRGLNTGELFF
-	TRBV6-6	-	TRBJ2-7	TGTGCCAGCAGGAGCGGCAAACAGGGTTCCTACGAGCAGTACTTC	CASRSGKQGSYEQYF
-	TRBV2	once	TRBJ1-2	TGTGCCAGCACTCTAAATAGGGCAGGGACGGGTGGCTACACCTTC	CASTLNRAGTGGYTF
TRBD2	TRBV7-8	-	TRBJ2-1	TGTGCCAGCAGAGCCGTAGCGGGGGGACCTTACAATGAGCAGTTCTTC	CASRAVAGGPYNEQFF
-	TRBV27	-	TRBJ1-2	TGTGCCAGCAGTTTGGGTTTCACAGGGAACTATGGCTACACCTTC	CASSLGFTGNYGYTF
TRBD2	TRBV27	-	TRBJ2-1	TGTGCCAGCAGTTTATGGCTAGCGGGGGTTGGGGATGAGCAGTTCTTC	CASSLWLAGVGDEQFF
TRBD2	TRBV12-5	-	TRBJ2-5	TGTGCTAGTGGTTTATCTAGCGGGGGACCGGGGGAGACCCAGTACTTC	CASGLSSGGPGETQYF
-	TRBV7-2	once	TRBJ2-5	TGTGCCAGCAGCTTAAACGGGATCCAAGAGACCCAGTACTTC	CASSLNGIQETQYF
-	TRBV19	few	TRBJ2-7	TGTGCCAGTAGTATAACTTTTTCGCCGAGGAGCTCCTACGAGCAGTACTTC	CASSITFSPRSSYEQYF
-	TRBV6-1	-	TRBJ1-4	TGTGCCAGCAGCGGGGGGAATGAAAAACTGTTTTTT	CASSGGNEKLFF
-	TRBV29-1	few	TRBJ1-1	TGCAGCGTTGAGGGGTCCCCGAGGGCTTTCTTT	CSVEGSPRAFF